The subject of this entry is one T cell receptor (beta chain). Its antigen has not been determined. Per-base qualities were not stored, and no clone one base away is much larger. Using the deep immunoSEQ assay, TCR CDR3 regions were amplified from genomic DNA by multiplex PCR. For each cell subset, the extracted genomic DNA was distributed evenly across all wells of several immunoSEQ 96-well plates, and each plate served as one replicate. Each replicate PCR for sorted subsets received around 210 ng genomic DNA, equal to roughly 29,000 T cell genomes. Purified libraries were measured with a Qubit 3.0 fluorometer, size-checked on a Bioanalyzer 2100, and measured again with the KAPA Library Quantification kit. Each immunoSEQ 96-well plate was sequenced on its own single-read 150-cycle Illumina NextSeq 550 flow cell. Per the authors' processing: Because the immunoSEQ output included only junctional sequences and no quality scores, the filtering could not be the same as the filtering used for full-length reads. Sequences were annotated with PyIR, a Python wrapper for IgBLAST v1.9, and V/J genes and CDR3 were assigned using IMGT germline references. Any read was removed if the V/J assignment was weak (E-value above 1e-6), the CDR3 was missing, or the read contained stop codons, out-of-frame junctions, or ambiguous translated residues. V3J clonotypes were defined by identical inferred V gene, J gene, and CDR3 amino acid sequence. Percentage overlap between repertoires was calculated by dividing the number of shared unique clonotypes by the size of the smaller repertoire. Three approaches were used to assess repertoire richness: RTK rarefaction, the Chao1 estimator, and Recon v2.1 estimates of unobserved clonotypes. Generation probabilities for all TCRbeta clonotypes obtained by the gDNA method from a handful of donors were computed using OLGA. Drawn from immuneACCESS, this table holds only the in-frame rearrangements with V and J called that TCRdb kept. Clones are partly lost; checked studies trace under half to an unresolved V gene and leave the rest unexplained. The DNA was the basis for D and trimming; V, J and clone size are from that table. The sample contains about 1,900,000 clones, less than 95% of them found a single time. The ten top clones hold more than 0.9% of the sample.

CD8 naive samples were obtained by positive selection for CCR7 among CD45RO-negative cells, yielding a CD45RA+CCR7+ population from which TemRA cells were excluded. Healthy HIV-negative adults with no recently reported acute infections or vaccinations were included as donors. All donors were Caucasian adults living in Nashville, Tennessee, USA. Blood was collected by leukapheresis, and PBMCs were isolated by Ficoll-Histopaque density gradient centrifugation and then cryopreserved in liquid nitrogen vapor phase. Analytical flow cytometry was used to check the purity and quantity of every magnetically sorted T cell population. From each sorted fraction, genomic DNA was isolated and quantified by UV absorbance on a Nanodrop 2000c. This sample was included in a study of shared clonotypes between healthy human individuals (dated by TCRdb to the early 2020s). For the study in its entirety: The cohort included three men and a couple of women between 18 and 49 years of age. To estimate repertoire size and how much clonotypes are shared between individuals, the study performed deep sequencing of blood TCR repertoires from five healthy adults. For each donor, CD4 naive and CD4 memory were each run on three plates, CD8 naive on two plates, and CD8 memory on one plate. Between about 0.8 and 8.9 billion PBMCs per donor were obtained by leukapheresis. Different laboratories and diverse techniques were used to prepare libraries and sequence TCR repertoires, to increase sequencing depth and limit assay-specific biases. The investigation overall reported the following: Rarefaction of sorted-subset datasets indicated incomplete sequencing despite the large sequencing depth. Sampling was restricted to blood, and TCR repertoires in tissues likely differ from the TCR repertoires found in blood. When four donors were compared, the shared fraction of clonotypes was roughly 5% for naive CD4, more than 3% for naive CD8, 2.3% for memory CD4, and 0.35% to 0.4% for memory CD8. Compared with non-shared clonotypes, the clonotypes found in all four sorted-subset donors had higher generation probabilities. Naive subsets generally had larger estimated clonotype richness than memory subsets did. The genetic and exposure-history diversity represented was limited by the small number of donors. Pairwise subsampling indicated that sequencing depth was expected to affect the degree of clonotype sharing among donors.

This receptor was obtained from a man aged 18 to 35 in good health. Sequenced: naive CD8+ T cells sorted from blood. In light of the paper, this sample's cell subset or site label describes: CD45RA+CCR7+.

The CDR3 protein is CASSATVTDTQYF. The nucleotides are TGTGCCAGCAGTGCAACTGTCACAGATACGCAGTATTTT. The sequence is built from TRBV28 and TRBJ2-3; the D gene is unclear. The CDR3 contains 13 residues, cysteine and phenylalanine counted. The retained sequence is limited to the CDR3, 39 bases, with the frame set at the first base. V loses 5 bases of germline sequence and J loses 2 bases, and the interval between the two ends is 8 bases. Taken from the germline V gene, the CDR1 and CDR2 loops are MDHEN and SYDVKM.